Following are 7 T cell receptor beta chains from one sample sequenced in a study of response to subunit inactivated influenza vaccine. TCRdb passed the RT-PCR reads through MiXCR, listing each CDR3 protein once. Among a few hundred thousand distinct CDR3 sequences, about a tenth were seen once, and the ten largest hold 12%. The source was PBMCs from blood, collected roughly 6 weeks after vaccination. These receptors all stem from a man aged 50 to 59 who received an inactivated influenza vaccine.

The chain is built from TRBV25-1 and TRBJ2-1; 7 positions match TRBD2. CDR1 is MGHDK, CDR2 SYGVNS, per germline. With V trimmed by 2 bases and J by 3 bases, 7 bases remained unmatched. CDR3 size: 16 residues. CDR3 nucleotide sequence: TGTGCCAGCAGTGAAAATAGCGGGTCATACTACAATGAGCAGTTCTTC. Translation: CASSENSGSYYNEQFF.

In this sample, this clonotype turned up a few times. The V and J genes are TRBV7-6 and TRBJ1-1; D gene unclear. Germline assignment: CDR1 SGHVS and CDR2 FNYEAQ. This CDR3 contains 16 residues. Trimming removed 0 bases at V and 4 bases at J, with 15 bases between. DNA for the CDR3: TGTGCCAGCAGCTTAGCGATGGGCCCGGCGGGCACTGAAGCTTTCTTT. It codes for CASSLAMGPAGTEAFF.

The V call is TRBV4-3, the J call TRBJ1-4; TRBD1 matches at 9 bases. Germline-derived CDR1 and CDR2 are LGHNA and YSLEER. Trimming cost V 1 base and J 8 bases; bases outside gene matches: 5. The CDR3 runs 15 residues. CDR3 coding DNA: TGCGCCAGCAGCCAAGGCGGGACAGGGCTAGAAAAACTGTTTTTT. Translated: CASSQGGTGLEKLFF.

The rearrangement uses TRBV7-7 and TRBJ2-1; weak D call: TRBD2 (5 bases). The V gene lost 1 base and the J gene lost 9 bases, with 13 bases spanning the gap. CDR3 size: 14 residues. The germline V gene encodes CDR1 SSHAT and CDR2 FNYEAQ (reference sequence). The CDR3 loop reads CASSLGRGEGEQFF. The CDR3 region has the DNA TGTGCCAGCAGCTTAGGTCGTGGTGAGGGTGAGCAGTTCTTC.

This clonotype has only a few counts. The rearrangement uses TRBV4-3 and TRBJ2-5, with D maybe TRBD1 (6 bases). Trimming left V 0 bases short and J 6 bases short, with 11 bases between. Germline V CDR1 and CDR2: LGHNA, YSLEER. The CDR3 sequence is 14 residues long. The CDR3 bases are TGCGCCAGCAGCCAAGATTCCCAGGGGAAGACCCAGTACTTC. Amino acid sequence: CASSQDSQGKTQYF.

In its sample, this clonotype was seen a few times. The chain employs TRBV5-5 and TRBJ1-1; no firm D call. Trimming pared 1 base from V and 0 bases from J, leaving 10 bases between. Germline loops: CDR1 SGHKS, CDR2 YYEKEE (reference sequence). The CDR3 runs to 15 residues. CDR3 residues: CASSLHGRLNTEAFF. The CDR3 DNA reads as TGTGCCAGCAGCTTGCATGGACGGCTGAACACTGAAGCTTTCTTT.

V usage is TRBV7-6 and J usage is TRBJ2-3, with D perhaps assigned TRBD1 or TRBD2 (5 bases each). The V end lost 5 bases, the J end lost 5 bases, and 11 bases lay between the germline ends. This CDR3 comprises 13 residues. The V gene's germline CDR1 is SGHVS and CDR2 FNYEAQ. In DNA form, the CDR3 reads TGTGCCAGCAGCCGGGACGCCGGAGATACGCAGTATTTT. The encoded protein is CASSRDAGDTQYF.